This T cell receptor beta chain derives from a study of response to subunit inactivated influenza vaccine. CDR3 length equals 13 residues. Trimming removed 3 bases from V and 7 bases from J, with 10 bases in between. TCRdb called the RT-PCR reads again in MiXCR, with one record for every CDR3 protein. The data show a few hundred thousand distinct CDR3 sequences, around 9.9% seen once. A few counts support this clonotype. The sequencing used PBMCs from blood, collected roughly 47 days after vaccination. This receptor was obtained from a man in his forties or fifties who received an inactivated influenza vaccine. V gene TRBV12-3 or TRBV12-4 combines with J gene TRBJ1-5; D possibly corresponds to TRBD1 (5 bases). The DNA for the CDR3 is TGTGCCAGCAGTTTGGGCAGGGCCCAGCCCCAGCATTTT. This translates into CASSLGRAQPQHF.